These 10 T cell receptor beta chains were sequenced from one sample in a study of shared clonotypes between healthy human individuals. TCRdb's table, derived via immunoSEQ multiplex PCR, lists solely in-frame clones and lacks some. Altogether approximately 1,500,000 clones are present, 96% being singletons, with the ten largest covering 1.2%. Sequenced: naive CD4+ T cells sorted from blood. Subset denoted: CD45RA+ positively selected. These receptors originate from a man in his thirties or forties in good health.

This chain connects TRBV7-9 to TRBJ2-7; 9 bases agree with TRBD2. The CDR3 length is 15 residues. Germline V gene sequence: CDR1 SEHNR, CDR2 FQNEAQ (reference sequence). Trimming took 1 base from V and 0 from J; bases not matched to a gene: 1. The CDR3 region is CASSLDSGGSYEQYF. The CDR3 DNA is TGTGCCAGCAGCTTAGATAGCGGGGGCTCCTACGAGCAGTACTTC.

The chain recombines TRBV27 with TRBJ1-2; 8 positions agree with TRBD1. CDR3 length: 13 amino acids. V lost 6 bases to trimming and J lost 7 bases; unmatched junction nucleotides: 7. The V gene's germline CDR1 is MNHEY and CDR2 SMNVEV (reference sequence). CDR3 coding DNA: TGTGCCAGCAGCCCCCGGACAGGGTTTGGCTACACCTTC. This encodes CASSPRTGFGYTF.

The chain links TRBV6-5 to TRBJ2-5; TRBD2 matches at 8 bases. The CDR3 consists of 16 residues. From germline, CDR1 is MNHEY and CDR2 SVGAGI. V lost 2 bases to trimming and J lost 5 bases; unmatched junction nucleotides: 10. CDR3 residues: CASSYALGRAGETQYF. The CDR3 bases are TGTGCCAGCAGTTACGCGCTCGGGAGGGCCGGGGAGACCCAGTACTTC.

V usage is TRBV28 and J usage is TRBJ2-5; no definite D call. The CDR3 loop spans 12 amino acids. The germline V gene encodes CDR1 MDHEN and CDR2 SYDVKM. V was trimmed by 5 bases and J by 7 bases, leaving 11 bases between them. As DNA, the CDR3 is TGTGCCAGCAGTACTCCCCTTGGGACCCAGTACTTC. Its translation: CASSTPLGTQYF.

V gene TRBV4-3 combines with J gene TRBJ2-7, with D perhaps matching TRBD2 (6 bases). Trimming cost V 1 base and J 4 bases, with 11 bases left between them. Germline V gene data show CDR1 as LGHNA and CDR2 as YSLEER. The CDR3 loop spans 14 amino acids. The CDR3 DNA is TGCGCCAGCAGCCAAGGGCTAGCGCGGTACGAGCAGTACTTC. Amino acid sequence: CASSQGLARYEQYF.

The genes are TRBV11-2 and TRBJ2-5; tentative D call: TRBD1 (5 bases). Germline V gene data show CDR1 as SGHAT and CDR2 as FQNNGV. V gave up 4 bases and J gave up 3 bases, with 15 bases separating them. The CDR3 has 15 amino acids. In DNA, the CDR3 is TGTGCCAGCAGCTCCTCCAGGGTTCCCGAAGAGACCCAGTACTTC. It translates to CASSSSRVPEETQYF.

The V and J genes are TRBV2 and TRBJ2-1; D remains ambiguous. Germline values: CDR1 SNHLY, CDR2 FYNNEI. Trimming removed 1 base from V and 8 bases from J, with 3 bases in between. This CDR3 has 11 amino acids. CDR3 sequence reads: CASSEGYEQFF. CDR3 bases: TGTGCCAGCAGTGAAGGTTATGAGCAGTTCTTC.

The V gene is TRBV5-1, the J gene TRBJ1-1; TRBD1 is a possible D gene (5 bases). Germline values: CDR1 SGHRS, CDR2 YFSETQ. The CDR3 covers 14 residues. Trimming took off 2 bases at V and 5 bases at J, with 13 bases between the two ends. This chain's CDR3 is CASSFLGDGTEAFF. In DNA form, the CDR3 reads TGCGCCAGCAGCTTTCTAGGGGACGGGACTGAAGCTTTCTTT.

Concerning this clone: Other DNA sequences in the sample encode the same CDR3. The V and J genes are TRBV13 and TRBJ2-1; a possible D gene is TRBD2 (5 bases). From germline, CDR1 is PRHDT and CDR2 FYEKMQ (reference sequence). The CDR3 runs to 15 residues. The V and J ends lost 0 bases and 6 bases respectively, with 12 bases between them. The CDR3 nucleotides are TGTGCCAGCAGCTTAGGAGGGCGGGCTCTCAATGAGCAGTTCTTC. This gives the protein CASSLGGRALNEQFF.

The chain has TRBV7-8 and TRBJ2-1; TRBD2 matches at 14 bases. Germline trimming cut 5 bases from V and 9 bases from J; bases unmatched to any gene: 6. CDR1 is SGHVS, CDR2 FQNEAQ, per germline. The CDR3 spans 15 residues. The CDR3: CASSTTSGRAGEQFF. The CDR3 region has the DNA TGTGCCAGCAGCACGACTAGCGGGAGGGCGGGTGAGCAGTTCTTC.